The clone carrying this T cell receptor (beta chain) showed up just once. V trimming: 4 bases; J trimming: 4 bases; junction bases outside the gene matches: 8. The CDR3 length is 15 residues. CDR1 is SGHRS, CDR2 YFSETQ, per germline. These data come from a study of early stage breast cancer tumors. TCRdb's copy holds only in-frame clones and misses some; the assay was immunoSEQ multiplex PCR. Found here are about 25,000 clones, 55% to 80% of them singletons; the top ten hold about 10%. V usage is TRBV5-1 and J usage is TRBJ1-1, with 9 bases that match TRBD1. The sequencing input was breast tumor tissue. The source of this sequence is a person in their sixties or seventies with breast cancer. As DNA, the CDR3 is TGCGCCAGCAGCGGCCCGGGACAGGGAACCACTGAAGCTTTCTTT. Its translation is CASSGPGQGTTEAFF.